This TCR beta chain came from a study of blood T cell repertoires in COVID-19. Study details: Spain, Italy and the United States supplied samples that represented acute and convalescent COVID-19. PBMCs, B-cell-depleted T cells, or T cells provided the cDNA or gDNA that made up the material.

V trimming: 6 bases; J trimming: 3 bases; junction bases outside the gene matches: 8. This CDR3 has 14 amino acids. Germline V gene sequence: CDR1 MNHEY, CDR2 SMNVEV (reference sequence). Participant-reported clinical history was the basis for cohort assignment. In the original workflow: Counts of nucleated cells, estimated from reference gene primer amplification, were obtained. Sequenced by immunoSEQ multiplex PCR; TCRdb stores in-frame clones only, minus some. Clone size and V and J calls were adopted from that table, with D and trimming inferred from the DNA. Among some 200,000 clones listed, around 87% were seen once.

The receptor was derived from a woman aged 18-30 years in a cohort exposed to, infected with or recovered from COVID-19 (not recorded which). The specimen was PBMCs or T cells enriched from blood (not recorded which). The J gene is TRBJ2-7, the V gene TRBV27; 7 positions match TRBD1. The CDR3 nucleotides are TGTGCCAGCAGCGGACAGGTCGATTACTACGAGCAGTACTTC. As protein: CASSGQVDYYEQYF.